This TCR beta chain derives from a study of Graves' ophthalmopathy and Graves' hyperthyroidism. The sequenced template was RNA, covering the TCR beta CDR3 region. RT-PCR in the first round used HTBI primers; a second-round multiplex PCR followed. TCRdb called the multiplex PCR reads again in MiXCR, with one record for every CDR3 protein. Here the sample spans around 1,200,000 distinct CDR3 sequences, 35% to 45% being singletons. Germline V gives CDR1 SEHNR, CDR2 FQNEAQ (reference sequence). The CDR3 has 15 residues. V was clipped by 3 bases and J by 9 bases, with 15 bases between them. The sequence derives from an adult man with Graves' hyperthyroidism. Material for sequencing was peripheral blood or thyroid tissue (not recorded which). The rearrangement links TRBV7-9 to TRBJ1-6; D may be TRBD1 (5 bases). The CDR3 sequence is CASSLDAGGVSPLHF. The CDR3 bases are TGTGCCAGCAGCTTGGATGCCGGGGGGGTTTCACCCCTCCACTTT.